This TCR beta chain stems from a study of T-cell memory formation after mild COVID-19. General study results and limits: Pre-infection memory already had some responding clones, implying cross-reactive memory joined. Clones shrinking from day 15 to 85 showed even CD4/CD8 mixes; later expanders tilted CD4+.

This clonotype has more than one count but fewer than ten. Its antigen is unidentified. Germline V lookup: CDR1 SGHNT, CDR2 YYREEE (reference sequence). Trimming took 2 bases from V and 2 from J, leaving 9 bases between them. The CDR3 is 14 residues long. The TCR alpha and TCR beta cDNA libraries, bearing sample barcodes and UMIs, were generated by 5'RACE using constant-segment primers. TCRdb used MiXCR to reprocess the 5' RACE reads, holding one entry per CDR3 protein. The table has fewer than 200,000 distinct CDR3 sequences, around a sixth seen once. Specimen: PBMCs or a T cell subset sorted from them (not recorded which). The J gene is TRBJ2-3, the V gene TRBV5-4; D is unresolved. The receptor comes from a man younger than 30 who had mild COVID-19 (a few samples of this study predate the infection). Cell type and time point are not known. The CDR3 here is CASSLKSPTDTQYF. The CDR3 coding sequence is TGTGCCAGCAGCTTAAAATCCCCCACAGATACGCAGTATTTT. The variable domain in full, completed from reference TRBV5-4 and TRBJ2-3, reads ETGVTQSPTHLIKTRGQQVTLRCSSQSGHNTVSWYQQALGQGPQFIFQYYREEENGRGNFPPRFSGLQFPNYSSELNVNALELDDSALYLCASSLKSPTDTQYFGPGTRLTVL.